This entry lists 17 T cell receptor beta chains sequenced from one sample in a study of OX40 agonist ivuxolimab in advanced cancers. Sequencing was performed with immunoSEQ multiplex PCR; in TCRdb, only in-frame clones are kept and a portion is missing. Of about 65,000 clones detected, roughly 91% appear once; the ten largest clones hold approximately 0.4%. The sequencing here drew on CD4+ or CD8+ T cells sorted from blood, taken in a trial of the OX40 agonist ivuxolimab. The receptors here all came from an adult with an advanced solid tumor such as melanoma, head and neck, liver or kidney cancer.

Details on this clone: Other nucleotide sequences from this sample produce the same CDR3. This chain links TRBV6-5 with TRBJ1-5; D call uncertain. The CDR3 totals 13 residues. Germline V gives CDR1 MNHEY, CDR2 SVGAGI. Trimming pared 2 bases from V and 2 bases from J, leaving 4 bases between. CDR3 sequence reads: CASSYGGNQPQHF. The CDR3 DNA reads TGTGCCAGCAGTTACGGTGGCAATCAGCCCCAGCATTTT.

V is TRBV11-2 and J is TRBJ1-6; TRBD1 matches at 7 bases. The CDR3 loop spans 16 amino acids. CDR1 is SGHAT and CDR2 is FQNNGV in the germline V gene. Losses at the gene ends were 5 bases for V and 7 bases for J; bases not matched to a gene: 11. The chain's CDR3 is CASSPSAGQRNSPLHF. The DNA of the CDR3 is TGTGCCAGCAGCCCTTCGGCGGGACAGAGAAATTCACCCCTCCACTTT.

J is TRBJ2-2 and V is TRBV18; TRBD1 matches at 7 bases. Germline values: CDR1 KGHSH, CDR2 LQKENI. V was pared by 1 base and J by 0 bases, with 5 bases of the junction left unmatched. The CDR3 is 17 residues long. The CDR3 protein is CASSPLRQGPNTGELFF. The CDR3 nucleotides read TGTGCCAGCTCACCACTTCGACAGGGACCGAACACCGGGGAGCTGTTTTTT.

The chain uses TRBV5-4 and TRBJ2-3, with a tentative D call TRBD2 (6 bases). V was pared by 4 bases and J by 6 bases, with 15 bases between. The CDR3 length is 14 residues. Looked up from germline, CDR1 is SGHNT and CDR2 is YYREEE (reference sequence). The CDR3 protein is CASSRPGGFDTQYF. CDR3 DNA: TGTGCCAGCAGCCGACCCGGGGGTTTCGATACGCAGTATTTT.

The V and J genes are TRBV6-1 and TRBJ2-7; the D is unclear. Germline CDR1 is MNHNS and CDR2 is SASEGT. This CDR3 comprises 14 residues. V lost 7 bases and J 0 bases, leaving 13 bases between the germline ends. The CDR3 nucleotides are TGTGCCAGCAACGGTGGATCAGTCTCCTACGAGCAGTACTTC. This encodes CASNGGSVSYEQYF.

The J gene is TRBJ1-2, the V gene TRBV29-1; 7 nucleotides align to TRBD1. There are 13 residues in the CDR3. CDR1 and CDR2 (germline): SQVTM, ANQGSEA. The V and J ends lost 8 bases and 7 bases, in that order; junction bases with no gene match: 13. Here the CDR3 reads CSHNSRGGSGYTF. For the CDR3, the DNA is TGCAGCCATAATAGCCGAGGGGGCTCTGGCTACACCTTC.

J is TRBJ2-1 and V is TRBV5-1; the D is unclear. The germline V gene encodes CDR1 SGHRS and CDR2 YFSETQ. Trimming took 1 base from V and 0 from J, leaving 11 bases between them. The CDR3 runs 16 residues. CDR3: CASSLKVDSSYNEQFF. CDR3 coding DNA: TGCGCCAGCAGCTTGAAAGTGGATAGCTCCTACAATGAGCAGTTCTTC.

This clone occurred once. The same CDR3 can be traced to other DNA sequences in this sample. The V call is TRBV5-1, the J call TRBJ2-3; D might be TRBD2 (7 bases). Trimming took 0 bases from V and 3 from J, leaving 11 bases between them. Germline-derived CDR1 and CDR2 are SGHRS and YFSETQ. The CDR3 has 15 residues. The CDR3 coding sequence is TGCGCCAGCAGCTTGGAGGGGGGGCGGACAGATACGCAGTATTTT. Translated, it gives CASSLEGGRTDTQYF. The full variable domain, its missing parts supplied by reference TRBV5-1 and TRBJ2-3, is KAGVTQTPRYLIKTRGQQVTLSCSPISGHRSVSWYQQTPGQGLQFLFEYFSETQRNKGNFPGRFSGRQFSNSRSEMNVSTLELGDSALYLCASSLEGGRTDTQYFGPGTRLTVL.

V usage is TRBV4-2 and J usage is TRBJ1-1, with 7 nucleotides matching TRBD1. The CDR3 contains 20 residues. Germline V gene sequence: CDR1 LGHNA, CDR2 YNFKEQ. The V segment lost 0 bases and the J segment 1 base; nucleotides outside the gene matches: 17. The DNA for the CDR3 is TGTGCCAGCAGCCAAGATTCCGGGGCAGGGGGAACGGGGAGGAACACTGAAGCTTTCTTT. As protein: CASSQDSGAGGTGRNTEAFF.

The CDR3 region has the DNA TGTGCCAGCAGTGGAACAGGGCACTCTGGAAACACCATATATTTT. It specifies CASSGTGHSGNTIYF. The chain employs TRBV6-5 and TRBJ1-3; D may be TRBD1 (6 bases). CDR3 length: 15 amino acids. Germline V lookup: CDR1 MNHEY, CDR2 SVGAGI. The V and J ends lost 5 bases and 0 bases respectively, with 11 bases between them.

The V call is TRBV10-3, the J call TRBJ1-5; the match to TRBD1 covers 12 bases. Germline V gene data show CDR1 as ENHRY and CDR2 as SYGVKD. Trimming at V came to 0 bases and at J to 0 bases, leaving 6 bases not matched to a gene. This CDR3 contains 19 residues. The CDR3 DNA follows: TGTGCCATCAGTGAGTCGGGGACAGGGGGCGGGTATAGCAATCAGCCCCAGCATTTT. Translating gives CAISESGTGGGYSNQPQHF.

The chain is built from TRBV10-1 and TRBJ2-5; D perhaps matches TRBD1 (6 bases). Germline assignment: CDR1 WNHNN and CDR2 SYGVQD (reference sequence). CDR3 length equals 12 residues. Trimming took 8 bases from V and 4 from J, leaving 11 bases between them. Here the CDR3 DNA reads TGCGCCAGCTCAACAGGGAGAGAGACCCAGTACTTC. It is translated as CASSTGRETQYF.

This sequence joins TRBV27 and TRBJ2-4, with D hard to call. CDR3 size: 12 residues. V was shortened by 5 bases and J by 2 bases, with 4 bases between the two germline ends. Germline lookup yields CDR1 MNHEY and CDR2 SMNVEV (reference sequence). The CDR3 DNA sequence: TGTGCCAGCAGTACCTCCAAAAACATTCAGTACTTC. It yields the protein CASSTSKNIQYF.

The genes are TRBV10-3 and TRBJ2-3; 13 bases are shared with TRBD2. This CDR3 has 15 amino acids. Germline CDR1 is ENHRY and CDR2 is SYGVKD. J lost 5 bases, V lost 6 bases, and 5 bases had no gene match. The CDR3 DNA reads TGTGCCATCAGAACTAGCGGGGGGGCCCAAGATACGCAGTATTTT. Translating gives CAIRTSGGAQDTQYF.

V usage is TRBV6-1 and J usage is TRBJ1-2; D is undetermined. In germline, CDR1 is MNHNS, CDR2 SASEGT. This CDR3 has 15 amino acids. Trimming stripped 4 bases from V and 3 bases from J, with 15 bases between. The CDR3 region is CASSGRQSPYYGYTF. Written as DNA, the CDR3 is TGTGCCAGCAGTGGTAGGCAGAGTCCCTACTATGGCTACACCTTC.

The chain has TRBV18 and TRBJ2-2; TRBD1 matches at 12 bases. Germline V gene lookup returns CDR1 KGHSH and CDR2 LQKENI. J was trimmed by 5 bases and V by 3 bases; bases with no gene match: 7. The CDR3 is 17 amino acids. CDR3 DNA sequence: TGTGCCAGCTCACCCCCGGGACAGGGGGCACGAACCGGGGAGCTGTTTTTT. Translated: CASSPPGQGARTGELFF. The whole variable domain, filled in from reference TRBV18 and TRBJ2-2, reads NAGVMQNPRHLVRRRGQEARLRCSPMKGHSHVYWYRQLPEEGLKFMVYLQKENIIDESGMPKERFSAEFPKEGPSILRIQQVVRGDSAAYFCASSPPGQGARTGELFFGEGSRLTVL.

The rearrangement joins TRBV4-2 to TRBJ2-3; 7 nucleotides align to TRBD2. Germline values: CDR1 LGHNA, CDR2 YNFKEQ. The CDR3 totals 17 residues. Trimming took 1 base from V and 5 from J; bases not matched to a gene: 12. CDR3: CASSQATRGSGEDTQYF. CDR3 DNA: TGTGCCAGCAGCCAAGCCACACGGGGGAGCGGGGAAGATACGCAGTATTTT.